Listed here are 14 T cell receptor beta chains from one sample, sequenced in a study of T cell clonotyping in hematopoietic cell transplantation. Profiled with immunoSEQ multiplex PCR; TCRdb holds only in-frame clones, not every one. The table records about 12,000 clones, 70% to 85% of them present only once. This specimen consisted of PBMCs, obtained 100 days after allogeneic stem cell transplant. The receptors stem from a female patient between 40 and 50 years old who had an allogeneic stem cell transplant from a related donor, so T cells may come from the graft donor. Some clones in this sample may be carry-over from other donors' samples.

This clone was counted a single time. The V call is TRBV27, the J call TRBJ1-1, with D tentatively TRBD1 (5 bases). The V end was cut by 6 bases, the J end by 4 bases, with 12 bases between. In germline, CDR1 is MNHEY, CDR2 SMNVEV (reference sequence). The CDR3 loop spans 13 amino acids. CDR3 DNA: TGTGCCAGCAGCCTCAGGGCGGTCACTGAAGCTTTCTTT. This sequence encodes CASSLRAVTEAFF.

The chain employs TRBV7-2 and TRBJ1-2; 12 positions match TRBD1. This CDR3 has 15 residues. After removal of 4 bases from V and 7 bases from J, the junction contained 7 bases not matched to a gene. Germline V gene lookup returns CDR1 SGHTA and CDR2 FQGNSA. The DNA for the CDR3 is TGTGCCAGCAGCTCACCGGGACAGGGGGCGCTTGGCTACACCTTC. It is translated as CASSSPGQGALGYTF.

CDR3 bases: TGTGCCTGGAGTGGTCGGAACAATGAGCAGTTCTTC. It is translated as CAWSGRNNEQFF. The rearrangement links TRBV30 to TRBJ2-1; D not resolved. Germline lookup yields CDR1 GTSNPN and CDR2 SVGIG (reference sequence). There are 12 residues in the CDR3. The V end was cut by 1 base, the J end by 5 bases, with 6 bases between.

The chain uses TRBV29-1 and TRBJ2-4; D not certain. CDR3 length equals 12 residues. Trimming removed 7 bases from V and 2 bases from J, with 9 bases in between. From germline, CDR1 is SQVTM and CDR2 ANQGSEA. The CDR3: CSALGTKNIQYF. The CDR3 DNA reads as TGCAGCGCCCTGGGGACCAAAAACATTCAGTACTTC.

The count of this clone is one. The chain has TRBV11-2 and TRBJ2-1; D may match TRBD1 or TRBD2 (5 bases each). This CDR3 has 15 residues. The V and J ends lost 7 bases and 10 bases respectively, with 23 bases between them. From germline, CDR1 is SGHAT and CDR2 FQNNGV. CDR3 region: CASTPIQGEIEEQFF. The DNA for the CDR3 is TGTGCCAGCACCCCAATCCAAGGGGAGATTGAAGAGCAGTTCTTC.

The rearrangement links TRBV6-6 to TRBJ2-1; no reliable D call. Trimming left V 4 bases short and J 8 bases short, with 15 bases between. The CDR3 length is 14 residues. The germline V gene encodes CDR1 MNHNY and CDR2 SVGAGI (reference sequence). The CDR3: CASSSLTSIDEQFF. The DNA of the CDR3 is TGTGCCAGCAGTTCACTGACAAGTATCGATGAGCAGTTCTTC.

V usage is TRBV27 and J usage is TRBJ2-1; 9 positions agree with TRBD1. V was clipped by 6 bases and J by 7 bases; unmatched bases: 7. Germline loops: CDR1 MNHEY, CDR2 SMNVEV (reference sequence). The CDR3 spans 14 residues. The CDR3 sequence is CASRMPDRGNEQFF. For the CDR3, the DNA is TGTGCCAGCAGGATGCCCGACAGGGGGAATGAGCAGTTCTTC.

This chain connects TRBV30 to TRBJ1-5; D gene unclear. Germline CDR1 GTSNPN, CDR2 SVGIG (reference sequence). The CDR3 covers 14 residues. Trimming left V 0 bases short and J 6 bases short, with 12 bases between. The CDR3 sequence: CAWSVSRGFQPQHF. The CDR3 nucleotides are TGTGCCTGGAGTGTCTCCCGGGGTTTTCAGCCCCAGCATTTT.

The gene calls are TRBV13 and TRBJ2-2; 11 bases line up with TRBD2. The V and J ends lost 1 base and 7 bases, in that order; junction bases with no gene match: 17. The length of the CDR3 is 20 residues. Germline CDR1 and CDR2: PRHDT and FYEKMQ (reference sequence). The CDR3 DNA reads TGTGCCAGCAGCTTAGCGCTAGCGGGGGGACCGACATACGACGGCGGGGAGCTGTTTTTT. Translated: CASSLALAGGPTYDGGELFF. Complete variable domain (other parts from reference TRBV13 and TRBJ2-2): AAGVIQSPRHLIKEKRETATLKCYPIPRHDTVYWYQQGPGQDPQFLISFYEKMQSDKGSIPDRFSAQQFSDYHSELNMSSLELGDSALYFCASSLALAGGPTYDGGELFFGEGSRLTVL.

The V gene is TRBV19, the J gene TRBJ2-7, with D perhaps TRBD1 (6 bases). The CDR3 consists of 16 residues. In germline, CDR1 is LNHDA, CDR2 SQIVND (reference sequence). The germline V and J ends were trimmed by 4 bases and 2 bases, with 18 bases remaining between them. The CDR3 DNA reads TGTGCCAGTAGTACCCCCCCCCAGGGGTATCCCTACGAGCAGTACTTC. Protein product: CASSTPPQGYPYEQYF.

The chain links TRBV11-3 to TRBJ2-7; D perhaps matches TRBD2 (6 bases). V lost 5 bases and J 7 bases, leaving 18 bases between the germline ends. CDR1 and CDR2 (germline): SGHNT, YENEEA. The CDR3 has 14 amino acids. CDR3 bases: TGTGCCAGCAGCCAGCCTACGGGAGTTGGGGAGCAGTACTTC. Protein: CASSQPTGVGEQYF.

This sequence joins TRBV9 and TRBJ2-5; 7 positions match TRBD2. J lost 5 bases, V lost 0 bases, and 7 bases had no gene match. The CDR3 runs to 15 residues. In germline, CDR1 is SGDLS, CDR2 YYNGEE. The CDR3 nucleotides read TGTGCCAGCAGCGTAGATCAAGGGGAGGGGGAGACCCAGTACTTC. Translation gives CASSVDQGEGETQYF.

This sequence joins TRBV9 and TRBJ2-1; possibly TRBD1 for D (5 bases). Germline V gene sequence: CDR1 SGDLS, CDR2 YYNGEE. The CDR3 consists of 15 residues. V was pared by 1 base and J by 0 bases, with 8 bases between. The CDR3 DNA reads as TGTGCCAGCAGCGTACAGGGAAACTCCTACAATGAGCAGTTCTTC. Its protein is CASSVQGNSYNEQFF.

This clone has a single count. This rearrangement joins TRBV15 to TRBJ2-7, with 8 nucleotides matching TRBD2. CDR1 is LNHNV, CDR2 YYDKDF, per germline (reference sequence). V gave up 0 bases and J gave up 2 bases; unmatched junction bases: 3. The CDR3 extends over 15 amino acids. The CDR3 here is CATSRDRGGPYEQYF. The CDR3 DNA reads TGTGCCACCAGCAGAGATCGGGGGGGCCCCTACGAGCAGTACTTC. The full variable domain, completed using reference TRBV15 and TRBJ2-7, is DAMVIQNPRYQVTQFGKPVTLSCSQTLNHNVMYWYQQKSSQAPKLLFHYYDKDFNNEADTPDNFQSRRPNTSFCFLDIRSPGLGDTAMYLCATSRDRGGPYEQYFGPGTRLTVT.